This passage covers 27 T cell receptor beta chains from one sample sequenced in a study of T cells in Graves' hyperthyroidism and ophthalmopathy. From RNA transcripts, TCR beta CDR3 regions were amplified. A first-round RT-PCR of the TCR CDR3 used the HTBI primer set. MiXCR was run by TCRdb on the multiplex PCR reads, yielding one entry per CDR3 protein. The sample consists of hundreds of thousands of distinct CDR3 sequences, 15% to 20% of them appearing once. The specimen sequenced was blood. These receptors all come from a young woman with Graves' ophthalmopathy.

Many counts were recorded for this clonotype. The CDR3 DNA follows: TGTGCCAGCACCCGTGACAGGGGGCGCAACGAGCAGTACTTC. Translation: CASTRDRGRNEQYF. This chain uses TRBV2 with TRBJ2-7; 10 nucleotides align to TRBD1. Germline V gene sequence: CDR1 SNHLY, CDR2 FYNNEI. With 7 bases clipped from V and 5 bases from J, the junction kept 8 bases outside the gene matches. CDR3 size: 14 residues.

This clonotype was detected only once. Given a much more abundant clone one base away, this may be a read error. The chain combines TRBV19 with TRBJ2-3; D uncertain. The CDR3 runs 13 residues. The germline gives CDR1 LNHDA, CDR2 SQIVND (reference sequence). The CDR3: CATRWFITDMQYF. Here the CDR3 DNA reads TGTGCCACCAGGTGGTTTATCACAGATATGCAGTATTTT.

There are many counts of this clonotype. The chain employs TRBV6-5 and TRBJ1-4, with D possibly matching TRBD1 (5 bases). The CDR3 covers 15 residues. V was clipped by 2 bases and J by 5 bases, with 12 bases between them. Germline V gives CDR1 MNHEY, CDR2 SVGAGI. The CDR3 coding sequence is TGTGCCAGCAGTTACGGGACGGCCGAGAATGAAAAACTGTTTTTT. This encodes CASSYGTAENEKLFF.

V gene TRBV19 combines with J gene TRBJ1-5, with unresolved D. This CDR3 has 13 residues. Trimming cost V 9 bases and J 6 bases, with 15 bases left between them. CDR1 and CDR2 from the germline V gene are LNHDA and SQIVND (reference sequence). The CDR3 bases are TGTGCCAGCCGGCCCGGGGTAGGTCAGCCCCAGCATTTT. Its translation: CASRPGVGQPQHF.

V usage is TRBV20-1 and J usage is TRBJ1-4; TRBD1 matches 9 bases. V shed 2 bases, J shed 6 bases, and the junction held 7 bases outside the gene matches. Germline V gives CDR1 DFQATT, CDR2 SNEGSKA (reference sequence). This CDR3 has 15 residues. The CDR3 DNA reads TGCAGTGCTAGACCCGGGGACAGGGCGGATGAAAAACTGTTTTTT. It translates to CSARPGDRADEKLFF.

This chain connects TRBV20-1 to TRBJ2-7; 8 positions match TRBD2. Germline V CDR1 and CDR2: DFQATT, SNEGSKA (reference sequence). V shed 5 bases and J 2 bases; nucleotides not matched to a gene: 8. This CDR3 has 14 amino acids. This CDR3 is CSAPKRETTYEQYF. The CDR3 DNA reads as TGCAGTGCTCCGAAGCGGGAGACTACCTACGAGCAGTACTTC.

CDR3 nucleotides: TGTGCCACCAGTGAAGACCGCCATGGCTACACCTTC. Translating gives CATSEDRHGYTF. This chain joins TRBV24-1 and TRBJ1-2; D not certain. Trimming stripped 4 bases from V and 6 bases from J, with 8 bases between. This CDR3 spans 12 amino acids. Germline loops: CDR1 KGHDR, CDR2 SFDVKD.

J is TRBJ1-1 and V is TRBV14, with no clear D. Trimming cost V 4 bases and J 1 base, with 7 bases left between them. This CDR3 contains 13 residues. Germline V gene lookup returns CDR1 SGHDN and CDR2 FVKESK. The CDR3 region is CASSPRKNTEAFF. CDR3 in DNA: TGTGCCAGCAGCCCTAGGAAGAACACTGAAGCTTTCTTT.

This clonotype has ten or more counts. The chain couples TRBV5-1 to TRBJ2-7; 7 bases are a match to TRBD1. The trim removed 1 base at V and 2 bases at J, leaving 6 bases unmatched. The CDR3 loop spans 15 amino acids. The germline V gene encodes CDR1 SGHRS and CDR2 YFSETQ. Here the CDR3 reads CASSLSDRVTYEQYF. The CDR3 coding sequence is TGCGCCAGCAGCTTGTCTGACAGGGTCACCTACGAGCAGTACTTC.

This clonotype was counted at least ten times. This chain uses TRBV20-1 with TRBJ1-2, with D maybe TRBD1 (6 bases). V lost 1 base and J lost 3, with 12 bases in between. The CDR3 is 14 amino acids. The germline V gene has CDR1 DFQATT and CDR2 SNEGSKA (reference sequence). CDR3 nucleotides: TGCAGTGCTAGAGGGGACAACCGATACTATGGCTACACCTTC. Encoded protein: CSARGDNRYYGYTF.

This clonotype was counted at least ten times. V is TRBV28 and J is TRBJ2-2; D is undetermined. CDR3 length: 15 residues. V was trimmed by 6 bases and J by 1 base, leaving 12 bases between them. Looked up from germline, CDR1 is MDHEN and CDR2 is SYDVKM. CDR3 sequence: CASRELVQNTGELFF. The DNA of the CDR3 is TGTGCCAGCAGAGAGTTGGTACAGAACACCGGGGAGCTGTTTTTT.

V usage is TRBV2 and J usage is TRBJ1-5; 10 nucleotides line up with TRBD1. V gave up 6 bases and J gave up 5 bases; unmatched junction bases: 7. CDR3 length: 15 residues. Germline values: CDR1 SNHLY, CDR2 FYNNEI. In nucleotides, the CDR3 is TGTGCCAGCAGCCGGGACAGGGGAGGCGATCAGCCCCAGCATTTT. Its translation is CASSRDRGGDQPQHF.

This clonotype was counted a single time. The CDR3, as DNA: TGTGCCAGCAGTTCGGGGGGTGGCAATCAGCCCCAGCATTTT. Its translation is CASSSGGGNQPQHF. The gene calls are TRBV12-3 or TRBV12-4 and TRBJ1-5; D is perhaps TRBD1 (5 bases). The CDR3 loop spans 14 amino acids. V lost 4 bases, J lost 2 bases, and 9 bases lay in between.

This sequence joins TRBV30 and TRBJ2-7; 7 nucleotides align to TRBD2. The CDR3 totals 13 residues. V dropped 0 bases and J dropped 5; count of bases not matched to a gene: 4. Looked up from germline, CDR1 is GTSNPN and CDR2 is SVGIG (reference sequence). Here the CDR3 DNA reads TGTGCCTGGAGTGTATCCCTAGCGGACGAGCAGTACTTC. Translated, it gives CAWSVSLADEQYF.

This clonotype was observed a few times. This rearrangement joins TRBV19 to TRBJ1-2; no reliable D call. This CDR3 has 19 residues. Germline V gene lookup returns CDR1 LNHDA and CDR2 SQIVND (reference sequence). Trimming cost V 2 bases and J 4 bases, with 26 bases left between them. The CDR3 DNA sequence: TGTGCCAGTAGTATAAAAGCGGGGAGGCTCTTTAGTCCGGGCTATGGCTACACCTTC. This codes for CASSIKAGRLFSPGYGYTF.

The sample holds many counts of this clonotype. V is TRBV28 and J is TRBJ2-1; the match to TRBD2 covers 9 bases. V dropped 3 bases and J dropped 5; count of bases not matched to a gene: 5. Per the germline V gene, CDR1 is MDHEN and CDR2 is SYDVKM. This CDR3 region has 15 residues. The CDR3 loop reads CASSLRGGFNNEQFF. The CDR3 DNA reads as TGTGCCAGCAGTTTGCGGGGGGGGTTCAACAATGAGCAGTTCTTC. The full variable domain, completed using reference TRBV28 and TRBJ2-1, is DVKVTQSSRYLVKRTGEKVFLECVQDMDHENMFWYRQDPGLGLRLIYFSYDVKMKEKGDIPEGYSVSREKKERFSLILESASTNQTSMYLCASSLRGGFNNEQFFGPGTRLTVL.

The table lists this clonotype with many counts. The gene calls are TRBV6-1 and TRBJ2-7; possibly TRBD2 for D (5 bases). CDR1 and CDR2 from the germline V gene are MNHNS and SASEGT. The V end lost 7 bases, the J end lost 3 bases, and 16 bases lay between the germline ends. The length of the CDR3 is 14 residues. CDR3 in amino acids: CASTTGSERYEQYF. CDR3 sequence (DNA): TGTGCCAGCACCACGGGAAGCGAACGCTACGAGCAGTACTTC.

This clonotype was counted many times. The chain employs TRBV5-8 and TRBJ1-1, with a weak D call TRBD1 (6 bases). Germline V gene sequence: CDR1 SGHTS, CDR2 YDEGEE. Trimming stripped 3 bases from V and 4 bases from J, with 16 bases between. The CDR3 extends over 15 amino acids. The CDR3: CASSSNLQGATEAFF. In nucleotides, the CDR3 is TGTGCCAGCAGCTCGAATTTACAGGGAGCCACTGAAGCTTTCTTT.

There are many counts of this clonotype. This chain connects TRBV6-1 to TRBJ2-1; 11 bases align to TRBD2. The CDR3 spans 15 residues. V trimming: 4 bases; J trimming: 4 bases; junction bases outside the gene matches: 3. Germline CDR1 is MNHNS and CDR2 is SASEGT. The CDR3: CASSAGLAGYNEQFF. The CDR3 DNA is TGTGCCAGCAGTGCAGGACTAGCGGGTTACAATGAGCAGTTCTTC.

This clonotype occurred once. The CDR3 loop is CSAGGTLDTQYF. Here the CDR3 DNA reads TGCAGTGCTGGGGGGACGCTAGATACGCAGTATTTT. V gene TRBV20-1 combines with J gene TRBJ2-3; D perhaps matches TRBD2 (6 bases). Germline lookup yields CDR1 DFQATT and CDR2 SNEGSKA (reference sequence). Trimming removed 5 bases at V and 5 bases at J, with 11 bases between. The CDR3 is 12 residues long.

A single count supports this clonotype. The germline gene is not matched at one end of the junction; a read error may be the cause. This rearrangement joins TRBV6-1 to TRBJ1-1; possible D gene TRBD1, 5 bases. Germline CDR1 is MNHNS and CDR2 is SASEGT. This CDR3 has 14 residues. The CDR3 sequence: CARSQLLQGTEALF. Written as DNA, the CDR3 is TGTGCCAGAAGTCAACTCCTCCAGGGAACTGAAGCTCTCTTT.

This clonotype has a count of ten or more. The chain uses TRBV7-9 and TRBJ2-1, with D possibly TRBD1 on 5 matching bases. Germline V gives CDR1 SEHNR, CDR2 FQNEAQ (reference sequence). CDR3 length: 14 amino acids. V was pared by 5 bases and J by 1 base, with 9 bases between. The CDR3 DNA is TGTGCCAGCAGCCGTGACAGATCCTACAATGAGCAGTTCTTC. This encodes CASSRDRSYNEQFF.

With respect to this clonotype: A much more abundant neighbour one base away suggests this may be a read error. This CDR3 reads CASSYKGAEAFF. CDR3 nucleotide sequence: TGTGCCAGCAGTTACAAGGGGGCGGAAGCTTTCTTT. This chain uses TRBV6-2 or TRBV6-3 with TRBJ1-1; 7 bases match TRBD1. Trimming cost V 2 bases and J 8 bases; bases outside gene matches: 2. CDR3 length: 12 amino acids. Germline-derived CDR1 and CDR2 are MNHEY and SVGEGT.

This clonotype was seen ten or more times. The V and J genes are TRBV7-9 and TRBJ2-3; TRBD1 aligns across 9 bases. This CDR3 is built from 19 residues. The V gene end was trimmed by 4 bases and the J gene end by 4 bases; junction bases not matched to a gene: 18. Germline CDR1 and CDR2: SEHNR and FQNEAQ (reference sequence). The CDR3 protein is CASSYHGTGKILRSDTQYF. CDR3 bases: TGTGCCAGCAGCTACCACGGGACAGGGAAGATTCTACGGTCAGATACGCAGTATTTT.

In its sample, this clonotype was seen many times. The genes are TRBV28 and TRBJ1-2, with a weak D call TRBD1 (5 bases). With 5 bases removed from V and 6 bases from J, the gap between germline ends came to 13 bases. Germline loops: CDR1 MDHEN, CDR2 SYDVKM. The CDR3 totals 13 residues. The CDR3 protein is CASSPRGMHGYTF. The CDR3 nucleotides read TGTGCCAGCAGTCCAAGGGGAATGCATGGCTACACCTTC.

This clonotype was observed at least ten times. The rearrangement uses TRBV27 and TRBJ1-5; no reliable D call. V was clipped by 3 bases and J by 6 bases, with 9 bases between them. This CDR3 has 13 residues. In germline, CDR1 is MNHEY, CDR2 SMNVEV (reference sequence). The CDR3 here is CASSLRTRQPQHF. The CDR3 DNA sequence: TGTGCCAGCAGTTTGAGGACCCGTCAGCCCCAGCATTTT.

This clonotype was counted ten times or more. The chain links TRBV28 to TRBJ2-7; 13 nucleotides line up with TRBD2. V shed 5 bases and J 8 bases; nucleotides not matched to a gene: 6. Germline V lookup: CDR1 MDHEN, CDR2 SYDVKM. This CDR3 contains 14 residues. The CDR3 DNA sequence: TGTGCCAGCAGTGCCGGACTAGCGGGGGCCAAGCAGTACTTC. Its protein product is CASSAGLAGAKQYF.